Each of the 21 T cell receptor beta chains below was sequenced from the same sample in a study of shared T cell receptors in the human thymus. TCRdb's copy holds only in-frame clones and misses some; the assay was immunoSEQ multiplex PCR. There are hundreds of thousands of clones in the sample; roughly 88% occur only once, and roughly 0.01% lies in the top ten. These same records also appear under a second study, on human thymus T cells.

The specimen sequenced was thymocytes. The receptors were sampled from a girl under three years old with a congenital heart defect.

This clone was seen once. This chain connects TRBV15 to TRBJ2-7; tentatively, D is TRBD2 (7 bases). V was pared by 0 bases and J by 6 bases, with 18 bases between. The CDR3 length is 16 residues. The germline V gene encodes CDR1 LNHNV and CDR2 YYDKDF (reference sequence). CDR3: CATSREGGPRDLEQYF. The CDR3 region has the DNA TGTGCCACCAGCAGAGAGGGGGGGCCCCGGGACCTCGAGCAGTACTTC.

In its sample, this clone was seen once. The CDR3 loop reads CASSPGTGSYEQYF. The DNA for the CDR3 is TGTGCCAGCAGCCCCGGGACAGGGTCGTACGAGCAGTACTTC. The V gene is TRBV5-6, the J gene TRBJ2-7, with 9 bases matching TRBD1. The CDR3 is made up of 14 amino acids. CDR1 and CDR2 from the germline V gene are SGHDT and YYEEEE. With V trimmed by 4 bases and J by 4 bases, 6 bases remained unmatched.

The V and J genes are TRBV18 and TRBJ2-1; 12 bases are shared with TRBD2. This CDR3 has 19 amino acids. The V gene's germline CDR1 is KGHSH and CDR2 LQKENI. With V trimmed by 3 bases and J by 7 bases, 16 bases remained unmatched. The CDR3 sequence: CASSPEQTSGGLAGNEQFF. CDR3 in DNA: TGTGCCAGCTCACCTGAGCAGACTAGCGGGGGATTGGCGGGGAATGAGCAGTTCTTC.

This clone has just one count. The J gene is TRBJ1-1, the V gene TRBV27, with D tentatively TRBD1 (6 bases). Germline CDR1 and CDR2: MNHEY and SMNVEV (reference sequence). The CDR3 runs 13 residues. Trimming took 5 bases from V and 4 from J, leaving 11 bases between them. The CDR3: CASSPGQSTEAFF. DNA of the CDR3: TGTGCCAGCAGTCCAGGACAGAGCACTGAAGCTTTCTTT.

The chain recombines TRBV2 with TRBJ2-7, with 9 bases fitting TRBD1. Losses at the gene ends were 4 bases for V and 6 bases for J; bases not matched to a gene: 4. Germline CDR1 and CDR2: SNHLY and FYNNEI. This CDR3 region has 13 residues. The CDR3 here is CASSGDRVLEQYF. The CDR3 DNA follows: TGTGCCAGCAGTGGGGACAGGGTCCTCGAGCAGTACTTC.

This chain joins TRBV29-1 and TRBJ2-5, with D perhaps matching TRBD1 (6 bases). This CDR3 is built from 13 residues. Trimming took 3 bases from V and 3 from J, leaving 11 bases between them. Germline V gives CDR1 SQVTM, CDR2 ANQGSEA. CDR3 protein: CSVEDSWEETQYF. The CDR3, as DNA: TGCAGCGTTGAGGACAGTTGGGAAGAGACCCAGTACTTC.

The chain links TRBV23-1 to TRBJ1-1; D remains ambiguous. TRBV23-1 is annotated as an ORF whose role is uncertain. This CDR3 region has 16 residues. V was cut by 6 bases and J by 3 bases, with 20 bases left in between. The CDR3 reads CASRDEGRRWDTEAFF. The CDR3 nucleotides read TGCGCCAGCAGGGACGAGGGCCGTCGATGGGACACTGAAGCTTTCTTT.

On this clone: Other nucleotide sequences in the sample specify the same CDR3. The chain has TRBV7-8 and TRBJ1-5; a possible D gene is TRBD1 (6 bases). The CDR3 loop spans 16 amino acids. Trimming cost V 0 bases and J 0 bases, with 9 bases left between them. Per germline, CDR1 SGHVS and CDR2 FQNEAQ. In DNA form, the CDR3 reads TGTGCCAGCAGCTTAGCCCAGGGGTATAGCAATCAGCCCCAGCATTTT. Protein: CASSLAQGYSNQPQHF.

DNA for the CDR3: TGTGCCAGCAGCGTAGGAGGAGGGGGCGGTCCTGAAGCTTTCTTT. Protein sequence: CASSVGGGGGPEAFF. The J gene is TRBJ1-1, the V gene TRBV9; 7 nucleotides match TRBD1. V dropped 0 bases and J dropped 6; count of bases not matched to a gene: 8. This CDR3 spans 15 amino acids. Germline V gene sequence: CDR1 SGDLS, CDR2 YYNGEE.

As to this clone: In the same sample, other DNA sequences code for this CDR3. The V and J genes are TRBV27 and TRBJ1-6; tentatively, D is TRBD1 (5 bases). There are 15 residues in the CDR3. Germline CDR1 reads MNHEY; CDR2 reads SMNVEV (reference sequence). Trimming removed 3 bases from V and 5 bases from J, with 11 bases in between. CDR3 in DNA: TGTGCCAGCAGTTTTTGGACAACAGATAATTCACCCCTCCACTTT. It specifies CASSFWTTDNSPLHF.

The CDR3 nucleotides read TGTGCCAGCAGCTGGGGACAGTTTAGTAACTATGGCTACACCTTC. Its protein product is CASSWGQFSNYGYTF. The V call is TRBV5-8, the J call TRBJ1-2; TRBD1 agrees at 7 bases. V was clipped by 3 bases and J by 1 base; unmatched bases: 6. This CDR3 is built from 15 residues. Germline values: CDR1 SGHTS, CDR2 YDEGEE.

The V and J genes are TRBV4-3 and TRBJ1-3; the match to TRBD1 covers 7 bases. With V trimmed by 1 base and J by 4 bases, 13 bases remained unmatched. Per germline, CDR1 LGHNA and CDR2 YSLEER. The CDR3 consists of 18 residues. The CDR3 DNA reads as TGCGCCAGCAGCCAAGGCCCAGGGTTGGACAGGAAGGGAAACACCATATATTTT. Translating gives CASSQGPGLDRKGNTIYF.

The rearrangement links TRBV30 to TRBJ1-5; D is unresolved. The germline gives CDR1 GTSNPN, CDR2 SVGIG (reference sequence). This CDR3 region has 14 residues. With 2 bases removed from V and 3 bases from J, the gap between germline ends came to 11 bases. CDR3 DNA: TGTGCCTGGAGTTGCTTGGGAGACAATCAGCCCCAGCATTTT. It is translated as CAWSCLGDNQPQHF.

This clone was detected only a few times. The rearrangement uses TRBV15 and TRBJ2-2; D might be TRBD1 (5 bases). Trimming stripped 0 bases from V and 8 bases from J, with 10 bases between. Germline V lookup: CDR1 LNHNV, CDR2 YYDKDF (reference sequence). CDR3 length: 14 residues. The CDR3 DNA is TGTGCCACCAGCAGAGATTTTGCAGGGGGGGAGCTGTTTTTT. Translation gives CATSRDFAGGELFF.

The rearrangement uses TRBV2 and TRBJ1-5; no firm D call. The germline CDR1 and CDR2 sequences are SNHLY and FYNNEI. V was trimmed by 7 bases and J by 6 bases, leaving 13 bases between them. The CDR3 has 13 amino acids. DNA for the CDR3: TGTGCCAGCATGTTTCGGGTCGGTCAGCCCCAGCATTTT. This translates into CASMFRVGQPQHF.

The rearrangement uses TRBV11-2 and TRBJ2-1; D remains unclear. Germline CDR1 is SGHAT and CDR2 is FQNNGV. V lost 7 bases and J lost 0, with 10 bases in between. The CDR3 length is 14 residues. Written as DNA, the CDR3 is TGTGCCAGCATAGGCCGGAGCTCCTACAATGAGCAGTTCTTC. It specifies CASIGRSSYNEQFF.

In nucleotides, the CDR3 is TGTGCCAGCAGTTTAGGGACTAGCGGGGGGCCAATGTACAATGAGCAGTTCTTC. Protein sequence: CASSLGTSGGPMYNEQFF. The chain couples TRBV28 to TRBJ2-1, with 15 nucleotides matching TRBD2. The CDR3 has 18 residues. CDR1 MDHEN and CDR2 SYDVKM come from the germline V gene. V trimming: 2 bases; J trimming: 4 bases; junction bases outside the gene matches: 6.

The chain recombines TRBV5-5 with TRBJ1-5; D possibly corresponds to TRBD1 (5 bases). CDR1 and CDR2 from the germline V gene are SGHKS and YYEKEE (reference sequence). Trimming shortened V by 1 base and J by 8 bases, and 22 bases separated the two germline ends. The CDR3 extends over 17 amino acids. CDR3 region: CASSLSPLGGKDEPQHF. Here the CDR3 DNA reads TGTGCCAGCAGCTTGTCTCCCCTGGGGGGGAAAGACGAGCCCCAGCATTTT. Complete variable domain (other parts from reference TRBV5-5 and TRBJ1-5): DAGVTQSPTHLIKTRGQQVTLRCSPISGHKSVSWYQQVLGQGPQFIFQYYEKEERGRGNFPDRFSARQFPNYSSELNVNALLLGDSALYLCASSLSPLGGKDEPQHFGDGTRLSIL.

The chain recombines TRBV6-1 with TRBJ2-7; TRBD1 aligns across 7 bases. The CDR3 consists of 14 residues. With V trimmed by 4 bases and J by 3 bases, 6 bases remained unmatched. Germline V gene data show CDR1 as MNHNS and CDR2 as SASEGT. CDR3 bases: TGTGCCAGCAGTGCGGACAGGAGTGGCTACGAGCAGTACTTC. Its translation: CASSADRSGYEQYF.

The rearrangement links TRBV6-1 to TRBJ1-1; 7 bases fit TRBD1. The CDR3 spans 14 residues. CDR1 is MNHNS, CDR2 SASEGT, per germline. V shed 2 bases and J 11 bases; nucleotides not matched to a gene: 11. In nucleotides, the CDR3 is TGTGCCAGCAGTGAAAGGGCCGGGACAGCGTACGCTTTCTTT. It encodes CASSERAGTAYAFF.

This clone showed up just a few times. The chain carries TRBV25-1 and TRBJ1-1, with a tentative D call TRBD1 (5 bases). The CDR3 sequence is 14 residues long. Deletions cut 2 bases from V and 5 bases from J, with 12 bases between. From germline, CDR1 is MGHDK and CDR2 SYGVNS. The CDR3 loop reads CASSEPQGGTEAFF. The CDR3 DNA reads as TGTGCCAGCAGTGAACCTCAGGGAGGGACTGAAGCTTTCTTT. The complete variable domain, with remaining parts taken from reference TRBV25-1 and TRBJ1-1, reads EADIYQTPRYLVIGTGKKITLECSQTMGHDKMYWYQQDPGMELHLIHYSYGVNSTEKGDLSSESTVSRIRTEHFPLTLESARPSHTSQYLCASSEPQGGTEAFFGQGTRLTVV.